These 2 T cell receptor beta chains share one sample of origin, sequenced in a study of T cell responses to AZD1222 COVID-19 vaccine. The repertoire was sequenced with immunoSEQ multiplex PCR; TCRdb's copy has only in-frame clones and lacks some. The data contain roughly 92,000 clones, approximately 91% of them seen just once; the ten biggest clones take up roughly 4.9%. The source material was peripheral blood, sampled 28 days after the second AZD1222 dose. The receptors were sampled from an adult who received the AZD1222 COVID-19 vaccine.

This chain connects TRBV12-3 or TRBV12-4 to TRBJ1-3, with D uncertain. The V end lost 5 bases, the J end lost 4 bases, and 9 bases lay between the germline ends. The CDR3 is 13 residues long. The CDR3, as DNA: TGTGCCAGCAGTGAAATGACAGGAAACACCATATATTTT. As protein: CASSEMTGNTIYF.

This sequence joins TRBV7-9 and TRBJ2-5; D is possibly TRBD2 (5 bases). This CDR3 comprises 13 residues. Trimming left V 7 bases short and J 5 bases short, with 14 bases between. CDR1 is SEHNR, CDR2 FQNEAQ, per germline (reference sequence). The CDR3 coding sequence is TGTGCCAGCACCTCGGGCCAGCGGGAGACCCAGTACTTC. It encodes CASTSGQRETQYF.